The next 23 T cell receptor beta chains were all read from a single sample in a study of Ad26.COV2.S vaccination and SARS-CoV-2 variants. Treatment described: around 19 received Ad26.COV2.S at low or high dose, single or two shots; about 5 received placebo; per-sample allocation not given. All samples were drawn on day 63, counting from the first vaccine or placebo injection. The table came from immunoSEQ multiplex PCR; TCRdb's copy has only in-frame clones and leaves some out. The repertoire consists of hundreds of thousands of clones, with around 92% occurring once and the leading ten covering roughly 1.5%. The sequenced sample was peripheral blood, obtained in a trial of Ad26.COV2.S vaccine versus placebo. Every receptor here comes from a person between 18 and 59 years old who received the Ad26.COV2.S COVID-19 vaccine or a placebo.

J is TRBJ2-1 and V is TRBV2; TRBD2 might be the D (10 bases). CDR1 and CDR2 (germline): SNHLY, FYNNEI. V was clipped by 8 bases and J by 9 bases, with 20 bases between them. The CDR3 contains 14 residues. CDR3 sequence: CASFKLAGQGEQFF. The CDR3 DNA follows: TGTGCCAGCTTTAAACTAGCGGGACAGGGTGAGCAGTTCTTC. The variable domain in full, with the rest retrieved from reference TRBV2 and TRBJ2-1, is EPEVTQTPSHQVTQMGQEVILRCVPISNHLYFYWYRQILGQKVEFLVSFYNNEISEKSEIFDDQFSVERPDGSNFTLKIRSTKLEDSAMYFCASFKLAGQGEQFFGPGTRLTVL.

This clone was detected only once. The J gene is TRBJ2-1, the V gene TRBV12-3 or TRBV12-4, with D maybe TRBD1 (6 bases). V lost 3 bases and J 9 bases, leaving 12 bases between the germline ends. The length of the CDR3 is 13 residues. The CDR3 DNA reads TGTGCCAGCAGTTTGGGGGCCCTAGGTGAGCAGTTCTTC. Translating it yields CASSLGALGEQFF.

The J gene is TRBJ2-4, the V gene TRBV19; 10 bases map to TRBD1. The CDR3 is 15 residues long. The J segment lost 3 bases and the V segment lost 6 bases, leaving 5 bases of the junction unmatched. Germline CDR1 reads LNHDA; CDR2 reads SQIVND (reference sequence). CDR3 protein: CASRGTGVGKNIQYF. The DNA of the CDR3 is TGTGCCAGTAGAGGGACAGGGGTTGGCAAAAACATTCAGTACTTC.

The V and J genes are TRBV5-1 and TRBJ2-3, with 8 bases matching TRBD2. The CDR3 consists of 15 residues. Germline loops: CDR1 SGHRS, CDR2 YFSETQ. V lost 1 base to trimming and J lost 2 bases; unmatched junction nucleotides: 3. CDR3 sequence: CASSLTGRDTDTQYF. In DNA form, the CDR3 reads TGCGCCAGCAGCTTGACCGGGAGGGACACAGATACGCAGTATTTT.

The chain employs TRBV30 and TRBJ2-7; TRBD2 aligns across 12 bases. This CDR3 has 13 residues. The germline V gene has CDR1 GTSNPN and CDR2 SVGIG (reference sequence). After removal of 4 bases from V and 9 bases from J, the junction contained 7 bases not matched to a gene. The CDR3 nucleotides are TGTGCCTGGACTAGCGGGAGGGCCGGGGTGCAGTACTTC. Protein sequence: CAWTSGRAGVQYF.

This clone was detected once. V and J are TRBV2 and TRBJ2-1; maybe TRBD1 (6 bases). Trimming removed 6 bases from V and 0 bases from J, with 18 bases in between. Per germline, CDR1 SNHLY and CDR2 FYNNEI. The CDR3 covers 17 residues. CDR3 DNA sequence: TGTGCCAGCAGCGGAATCCCGGGACATAACTCCTACAATGAGCAGTTCTTC. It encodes CASSGIPGHNSYNEQFF. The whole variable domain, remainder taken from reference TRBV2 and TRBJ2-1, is EPEVTQTPSHQVTQMGQEVILRCVPISNHLYFYWYRQILGQKVEFLVSFYNNEISEKSEIFDDQFSVERPDGSNFTLKIRSTKLEDSAMYFCASSGIPGHNSYNEQFFGPGTRLTVL.

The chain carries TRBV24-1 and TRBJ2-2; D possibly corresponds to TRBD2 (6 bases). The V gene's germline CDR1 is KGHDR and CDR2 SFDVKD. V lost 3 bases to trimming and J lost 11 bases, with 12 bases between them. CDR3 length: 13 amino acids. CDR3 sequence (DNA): TGTGCCACCAGTGATCCGCGGGGCAGTGAGCTGTTTTTT. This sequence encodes CATSDPRGSELFF.

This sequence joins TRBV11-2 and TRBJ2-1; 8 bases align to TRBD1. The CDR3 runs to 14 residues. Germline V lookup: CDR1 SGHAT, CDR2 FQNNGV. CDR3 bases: TGTGCAGCCGCCCAGGGGGCCTCCTACAATGAGCAGTTCTTC. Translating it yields CAAAQGASYNEQFF.

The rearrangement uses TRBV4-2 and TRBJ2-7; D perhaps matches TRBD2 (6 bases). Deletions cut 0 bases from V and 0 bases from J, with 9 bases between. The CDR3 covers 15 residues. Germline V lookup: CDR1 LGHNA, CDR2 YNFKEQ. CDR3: CASSQDAAGSYEQYF. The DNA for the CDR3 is TGTGCCAGCAGCCAAGACGCAGCGGGCTCCTACGAGCAGTACTTC.

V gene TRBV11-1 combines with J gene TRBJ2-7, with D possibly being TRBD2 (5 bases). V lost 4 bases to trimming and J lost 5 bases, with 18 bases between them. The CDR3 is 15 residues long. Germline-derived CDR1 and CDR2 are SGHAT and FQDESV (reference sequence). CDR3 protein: CASSSQLFPGDEQYF. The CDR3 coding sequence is TGTGCCAGCAGCTCACAGCTGTTTCCCGGGGACGAGCAGTACTTC.

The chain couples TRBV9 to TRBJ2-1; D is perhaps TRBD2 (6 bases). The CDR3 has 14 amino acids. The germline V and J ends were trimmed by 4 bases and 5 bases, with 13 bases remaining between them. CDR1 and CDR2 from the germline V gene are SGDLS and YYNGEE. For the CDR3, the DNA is TGTGCCAGCAGCTCCCGGGAGATCAACAATGAGCAGTTCTTC. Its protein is CASSSREINNEQFF.

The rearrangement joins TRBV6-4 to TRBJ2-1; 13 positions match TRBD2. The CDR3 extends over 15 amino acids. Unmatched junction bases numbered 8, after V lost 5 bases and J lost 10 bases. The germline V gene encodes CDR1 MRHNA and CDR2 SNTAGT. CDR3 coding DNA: TGTGCCAGCAGTCCCGGGACTAGCGGGATTCGGGAGCAGTTCTTC. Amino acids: CASSPGTSGIREQFF.

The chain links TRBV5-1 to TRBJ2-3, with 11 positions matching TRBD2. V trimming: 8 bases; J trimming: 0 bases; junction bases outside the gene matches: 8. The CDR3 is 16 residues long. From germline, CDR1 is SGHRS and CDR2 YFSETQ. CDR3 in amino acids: CASSSRTSGSTDTQYF. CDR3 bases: TGCGCCAGTTCCTCTAGGACTAGCGGGAGCACAGATACGCAGTATTTT.

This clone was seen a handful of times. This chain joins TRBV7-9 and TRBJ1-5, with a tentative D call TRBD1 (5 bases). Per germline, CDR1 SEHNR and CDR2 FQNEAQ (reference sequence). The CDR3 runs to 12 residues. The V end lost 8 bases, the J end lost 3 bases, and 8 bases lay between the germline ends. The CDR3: CASWGVNQPQHF. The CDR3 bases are TGTGCCAGCTGGGGGGTCAATCAGCCCCAGCATTTT.

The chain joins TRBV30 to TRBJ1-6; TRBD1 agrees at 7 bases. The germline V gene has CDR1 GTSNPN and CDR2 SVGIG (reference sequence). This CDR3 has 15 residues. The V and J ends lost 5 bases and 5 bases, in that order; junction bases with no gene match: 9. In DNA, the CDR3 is TGTGCCTGGCATCCGGGACAGATAGATAATTCACCCCTCCACTTT. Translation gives CAWHPGQIDNSPLHF.

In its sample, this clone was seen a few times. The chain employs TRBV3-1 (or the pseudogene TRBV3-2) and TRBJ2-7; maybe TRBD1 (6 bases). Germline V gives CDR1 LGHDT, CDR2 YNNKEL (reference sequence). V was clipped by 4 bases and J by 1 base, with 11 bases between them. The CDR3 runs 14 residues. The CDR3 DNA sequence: TGTGCCAGCAGCCGGGGGCAGGGTTCCTACGAGCAGTACTTC. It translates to CASSRGQGSYEQYF.

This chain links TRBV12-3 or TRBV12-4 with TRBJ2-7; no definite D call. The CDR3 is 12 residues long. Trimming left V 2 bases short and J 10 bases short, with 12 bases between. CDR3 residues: CASSLIPLPQYF. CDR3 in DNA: TGTGCCAGCAGTTTAATACCTCTACCCCAGTACTTC.

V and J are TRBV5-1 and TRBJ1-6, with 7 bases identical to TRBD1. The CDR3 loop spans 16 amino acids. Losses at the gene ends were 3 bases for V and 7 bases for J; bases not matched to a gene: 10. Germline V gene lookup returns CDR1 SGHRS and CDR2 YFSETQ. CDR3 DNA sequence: TGCGCCAGCAGCTCCACGGGACAGACGAACAATTCACCCCTCCACTTT. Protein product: CASSSTGQTNNSPLHF. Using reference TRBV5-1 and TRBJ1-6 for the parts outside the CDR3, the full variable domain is KAGVTQTPRYLIKTRGQQVTLSCSPISGHRSVSWYQQTPGQGLQFLFEYFSETQRNKGNFPGRFSGRQFSNSRSEMNVSTLELGDSALYLCASSSTGQTNNSPLHFGNGTRLTVT.

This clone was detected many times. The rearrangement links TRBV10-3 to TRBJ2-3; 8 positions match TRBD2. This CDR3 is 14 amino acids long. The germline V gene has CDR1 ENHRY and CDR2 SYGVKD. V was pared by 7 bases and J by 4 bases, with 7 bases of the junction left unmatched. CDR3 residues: CAITAGGLSDTQYF. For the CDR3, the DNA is TGTGCCATCACTGCGGGGGGCTTATCAGATACGCAGTATTTT.

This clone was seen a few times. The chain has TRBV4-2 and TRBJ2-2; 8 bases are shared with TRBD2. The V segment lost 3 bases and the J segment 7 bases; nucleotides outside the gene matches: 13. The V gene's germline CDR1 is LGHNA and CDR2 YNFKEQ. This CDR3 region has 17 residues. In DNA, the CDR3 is TGTGCCAGCAGCCAGAGAGCGGGAGCCACGATCGACGGGGAGCTGTTTTTT. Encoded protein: CASSQRAGATIDGELFF.

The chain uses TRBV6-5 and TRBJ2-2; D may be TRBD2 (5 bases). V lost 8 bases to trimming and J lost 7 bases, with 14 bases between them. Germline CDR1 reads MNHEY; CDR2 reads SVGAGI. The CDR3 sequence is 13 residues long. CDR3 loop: CASRRGPGGELFF. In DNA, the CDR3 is TGTGCCAGCCGTCGAGGGCCTGGCGGGGAGCTGTTTTTT.

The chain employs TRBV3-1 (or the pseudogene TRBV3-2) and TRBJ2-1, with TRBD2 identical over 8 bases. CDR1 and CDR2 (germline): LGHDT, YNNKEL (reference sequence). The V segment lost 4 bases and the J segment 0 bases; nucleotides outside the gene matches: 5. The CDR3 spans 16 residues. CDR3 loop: CASSPPRGGSYNEQFF. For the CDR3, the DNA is TGTGCCAGCAGCCCCCCACGGGGGGGCTCCTACAATGAGCAGTTCTTC.

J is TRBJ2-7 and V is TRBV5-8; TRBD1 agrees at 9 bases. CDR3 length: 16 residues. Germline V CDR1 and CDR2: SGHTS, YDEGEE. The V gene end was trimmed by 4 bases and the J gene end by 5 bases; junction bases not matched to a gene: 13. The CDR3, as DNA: TGTGCCAGCAGCCCCATGGACCGGGACAGGGAGGACGAGCAGTACTTC. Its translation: CASSPMDRDREDEQYF.